The rows below give T cell receptor beta chains drawn from one sample of a study of shared clonotypes between healthy human individuals. The method was immunoSEQ multiplex PCR; TCRdb's version includes in-frame clones alone and lacks a portion of them. The sample comprises a few million clones, over 85% of which are singletons, and over 0.12% rests with the top ten. Input material: naive CD4+ T cells sorted from blood. The receptors here all came from a man younger than 35 in good health. Each CDR3 is given with its conserved first and last residue. A D gene is named only where the DNA matches it firmly. Part of the rows lack a size; the others show once, few, many or a class for expanded clones.

abundance,d_gene,v_gene,j_gene,CDR3nt,CDR3aa
-,-,TRBV30,TRBJ1-6,TGTGCCTCGGCTGGGTTGGCGAATTCACCCCTCCACTTT,CASAGLANSPLHF
-,-,TRBV6-6,TRBJ1-6,TGTGCCAGCAGTTACGGGGACCCTAATTCACCCCTCCACTTT,CASSYGDPNSPLHF
-,TRBD2,TRBV5-4,TRBJ2-3,TGTGCCAGCAGCAAGGGGACTAGCGGGGGCACAGATACGCAGTATTTT,CASSKGTSGGTDTQYF
-,-,TRBV6-5,TRBJ1-1,TGTGCCAGCAGCCCGGGGTTGAACACTGAAGCTTTCTTT,CASSPGLNTEAFF
-,TRBD1,TRBV10-3,TRBJ1-2,TGTGCCATCAGTGACTCCGGGACAGGGGGAGGCTACACCTTC,CAISDSGTGGGYTF
-,TRBD2,TRBV6-5,TRBJ2-7,TGTGCCAGTGCAGCGGGAGGGAGGTCCTACGAGCAGTACTTC,CASAAGGRSYEQYF
-,TRBD1,TRBV5-4,TRBJ1-2,TGTGCCAGCAGCTTAAGCTCGGGACAGGGTGGCGGCTACACCTTC,CASSLSSGQGGGYTF
few,-,TRBV7-9,TRBJ1-2,TGTGCCAGCAGCCAGGACGGCAGCTATGGCTACACCTTC,CASSQDGSYGYTF
-,-,TRBV5-6,TRBJ1-5,TGTGCCAGCAGCTTTGGGGGGGTAAGCAATCAGCCCCAGCATTTT,CASSFGGVSNQPQHF
-,-,TRBV11-2,TRBJ2-7,TGTGCCAGCAGCTTAGGTGGAAGGTGGCAGGAGAGGATCTACGAGCAGTACTTC,CASSLGGRWQERIYEQYF
once,-,TRBV2,TRBJ2-7,TGTGCCAGCAGGTTTGAGTCCTACGAGCAGTACTTC,CASRFESYEQYF
-,TRBD2,TRBV10-3,TRBJ2-5,TGTGCCATCAGTGATCTTAGCGGGAGGGCCGGGGAGACCCAGTACTTC,CAISDLSGRAGETQYF
-,-,TRBV11-2,TRBJ1-2,TGTGCCAGCAGCTTAGATCGGCTCGGCTACACCTTC,CASSLDRLGYTF
-,-,TRBV30,TRBJ1-1,TGTGCCTGGAGTGTATTGGGGGGGAACACTGAAGCTTTCTTT,CAWSVLGGNTEAFF
-,-,TRBV11-2,TRBJ2-6,TGTGCCAGCAGCGTACAGGGCAGAGACTCTGGGGCCAACGTCCTGACTTTC,CASSVQGRDSGANVLTF
-,-,TRBV11-2,TRBJ2-3,TGTGCCAGCACCCCCTTGGGAGGAATACTCACAGATACGCAGTATTTT,CASTPLGGILTDTQYF
-,-,TRBV10-3,TRBJ1-1,TGTGCCATCAGTGGAACTAGGGGGTCTAGTCTGAACACTGAAGCTTTCTTT,CAISGTRGSSLNTEAFF
-,TRBD2,TRBV2,TRBJ2-5,TGTGCCAGCAGTGACGGGGGACTAGCGGTGAAGACCCAGTACTTC,CASSDGGLAVKTQYF
-,-,TRBV30,TRBJ1-3,TGTGCCTGGAGCGGTTCCCCGGTAGGACAGAACTCTCGCTCTGGAAACACCATATATTTT,CAWSGSPVGQNSRSGNTIYF
once,TRBD1,TRBV19,TRBJ1-2,TGTGCCAGTAGTATAGTGGGACAGGGGGCTTACTATGGCTACACCTTC,CASSIVGQGAYYGYTF
-,TRBD1,TRBV6-1,TRBJ1-2,TGTGCCAGCAGTGGACCGGGACAGGGACCTGGCTACACCTTC,CASSGPGQGPGYTF
-,-,TRBV7-9,TRBJ2-1,TGTGCCAGCACCAACAGGCCCCGGGGGGCGGGAGACCGATCTGAGCAGTTCTTC,CASTNRPRGAGDRSEQFF
-,-,TRBV5-1,TRBJ1-6,TGCGCCAGCAGCTTGGATAGGGGGGGTTCACCCCTCCACTTT,CASSLDRGGSPLHF
-,-,TRBV2,TRBJ2-2,TGTGCCTTCGGGGGTCTAGGGGGATCCGGGGAGCTGTTTTTT,CAFGGLGGSGELFF
-,TRBD1,TRBV2,TRBJ2-3,TGTGCCAGCAGTGTGGACAGGAGGCGAGGGGATACGCAGTATTTT,CASSVDRRRGDTQYF
-,TRBD1,TRBV29-1,TRBJ1-2,TGCAGCGTTAAGCACACAGGGGTGGATGGCTACACCTTC,CSVKHTGVDGYTF
-,-,TRBV11-2,TRBJ1-6,TGTGCCAGCAGCTCCCTCCAGAGGGGCGCAGATAATTCACCCCTCCACTTT,CASSSLQRGADNSPLHF
-,-,TRBV29-1,TRBJ1-1,TGCAGCGCCAGACGTGGAGGGCAGCCTTGGGCTTTCTTT,CSARRGGQPWAFF
-,-,TRBV19,TRBJ1-6,TGTGCCAGTAGTCTCGGACCGCAAACGGGTTCACCCCTCCACTTT,CASSLGPQTGSPLHF
-,-,TRBV5-8,TRBJ2-4,TGTGCCAGCAGCTTACGGGGGTTGATCAAAAACATTCAGTACTTC,CASSLRGLIKNIQYF
once,-,TRBV5-1,TRBJ2-5,TGCGCCAGCAGCTTCCAAGGGTCCTTGGAGACCCAGTACTTC,CASSFQGSLETQYF